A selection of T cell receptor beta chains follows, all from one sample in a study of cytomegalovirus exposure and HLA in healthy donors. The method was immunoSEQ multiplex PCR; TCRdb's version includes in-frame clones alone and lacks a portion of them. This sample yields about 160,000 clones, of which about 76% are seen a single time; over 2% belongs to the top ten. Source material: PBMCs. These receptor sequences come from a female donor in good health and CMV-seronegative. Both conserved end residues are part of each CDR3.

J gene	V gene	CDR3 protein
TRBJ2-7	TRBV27	CASSWDTTYEQYF
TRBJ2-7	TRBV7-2	CASSPVPPYEQYF
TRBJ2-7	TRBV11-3	CASSLGTGEAYEQYF
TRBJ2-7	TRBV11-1	CASSLGSWLRVPGGNEQYF
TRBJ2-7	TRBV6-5	CASSSGTDSSYEQYF
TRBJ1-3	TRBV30	CAWSRRTEGTIYF
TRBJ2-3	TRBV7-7	CASSLFPAGSTDTQYF
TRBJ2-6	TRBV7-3	CASSSDRGRGANVLTF
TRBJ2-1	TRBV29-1	CSVALAGLHTLYNEQFF
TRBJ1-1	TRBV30	CAWKRTGSTEAFF
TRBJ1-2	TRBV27	CASSQGRHWYGYTF
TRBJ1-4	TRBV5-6	CASRTMGRESEKLFF
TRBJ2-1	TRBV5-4	CASSSINRGPGGNEQFF
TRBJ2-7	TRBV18	CASSPGSHEQYF
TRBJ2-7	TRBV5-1	CASSLSLQATDEQYF
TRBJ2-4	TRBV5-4	CASSLAGVAKNIQYF